This is a list of T cell receptor beta chains from one sample in a study of regulatory T cells in long-lasting Graves disease. TCRdb independently ran MiXCR on the multiplex PCR reads; one entry per CDR3 protein. This table has more than 350,000 distinct CDR3 sequences, 15% appearing once. These data were also reused for a study on T cells in Graves' hyperthyroidism and ophthalmopathy.

The sample in question was peripheral blood mononuclear cells (PBMCs), obtained at new diagnosis, from a patient treated with antithyroid drugs. Every receptor here comes from a woman in her 30s with Graves disease. Both conserved end residues are trimmed from each CDR3. Each record gives: V gene, J gene, clone size, CDR3 protein. The size field is filled for only some rows; it gives once, few, many or a size class.

TRBV20-1	TRBJ1-4	.	SVSQRVGEKLF
TRBV29-1	TRBJ2-1	few	SFSGGLYNEQF
TRBV24-1	TRBJ2-1	few	ATSDSRSGQAYNEQF
TRBV24-1	TRBJ2-2	many	ATQVRDRGLLF
TRBV28	TRBJ2-1	many	ASTKRSRGSEQF
TRBV2	TRBJ2-1	.	ASSEGRGADEQF
TRBV5-4	TRBJ2-7	.	ASSLLHAEQY
TRBV28	TRBJ2-7	many	ASSLATGWEQY
TRBV6-1	TRBJ2-1	many	ASSDRGNEQF
TRBV7-3	TRBJ1-2	many	ASSPGRVASAQYGYT
TRBV24-1	TRBJ2-1	.	ATSDLLGSKQF
TRBV10-2	TRBJ2-6	.	ASSGVAGANVLT
TRBV7-9	TRBJ2-1	many	ASSLALGGFSYNEQF
TRBV19	TRBJ2-7	.	ASSTRPWEPAEVRVFEQY
TRBV18	TRBJ1-1	many	ASSPARDTEAF
TRBV15	TRBJ1-4	few	ATSRARFRAEKLF
TRBV9	TRBJ1-1	many	ASSVGDTEAF
TRBV5-5	TRBJ2-5	many	ASSGSLAGGKETQY
TRBV5-4	TRBJ1-1	.	ASSLAGVLNTEAF
TRBV6-1	TRBJ2-1	many	ASSEQGRNNEQF
TRBV19	TRBJ2-2	few	ASSINAGVTGELF
TRBV2	TRBJ2-1	many	ASSESGGNEQF
TRBV5-1	TRBJ1-2	.	ASSYGDNYGYT
TRBV9	TRBJ1-2	.	ASGSGARDSYT
TRBV5-1	TRBJ2-7	.	ASSLDPIYEQY
TRBV12-3/TRBV12-4	TRBJ2-2	many	ASITGLAATGELF
TRBV12-3/TRBV12-4	TRBJ2-3	many	ASTPSGSTDTQY
TRBV5-6	TRBJ2-1	many	ASSWDLSNEQF
TRBV27	TRBJ2-4	.	ASRDHEAGTRQY
TRBV28	TRBJ1-5	many	ASSFFNQPQH
TRBV7-3	TRBJ2-7	.	ASSSFIYRDHEQY
TRBV25-1	TRBJ1-4	few	ASSGWVSGQGATNEKLF
TRBV2	TRBJ2-5	.	ASRLVQETQY
TRBV10-1	TRBJ2-5	.	ASSESTRASGGHQETQY
TRBV7-6	TRBJ2-3	.	ASTLGGGRAVDTQY
TRBV29-1	TRBJ2-1	few	STSGSSYNEQF
TRBV28	TRBJ2-5	many	ASSLTTSGSRETQY
TRBV2	TRBJ2-1	many	ATRASTPYNEQF
TRBV2	TRBJ2-7	.	ASSIGQDTTWEQY
TRBV7-2	TRBJ2-7	many	ASSSLREGLYNEQY
TRBV19	TRBJ1-4	.	ATQGARGEKLF
TRBV5-6	TRBJ1-1	many	ASSDETGMDTEAF
TRBV30	TRBJ1-1	many	AWSEGAGNTEAF
TRBV7-3	TRBJ2-6	few	ASSLKGGQGVLSGANVLT
TRBV5-1	TRBJ2-5	few	ASSQQGTETQY
TRBV2	TRBJ2-3	many	ACFQLGTDTQY
TRBV6-1	TRBJ2-2	many	ASSEAGDTGELF
TRBV11-2	TRBJ2-5	many	ASTHGRVLQETQY
TRBV7-9	TRBJ2-7	many	ASSSQGGVTYEQY